This T cell receptor (beta chain) was sequenced for a study of blood T cell repertoires in COVID-19. For the study at large: Sites in the United States, Italy and Spain provided acute and convalescent COVID-19 samples. The cDNA or gDNA used as material had been derived from T cells, B-cell-depleted T cells, or PBMCs.

Some clones are missing from TCRdb's copy, which holds only in-frame ones; the method was immunoSEQ multiplex PCR. The data hold about 200,000 clones, with 80% to 90% observed a single time. The germline V gene has CDR1 WSHSY and CDR2 SAAADI. The CDR3 totals 15 residues. Losses at the gene ends were 5 bases for V and 6 bases for J; bases not matched to a gene: 6. The specimen was peripheral blood. The source is a woman between 50 and 59 years old with acute or convalescent COVID-19. The genes are TRBV10-2 and TRBJ2-1, with 11 bases that match TRBD2. As DNA, the CDR3 is TGCGCCAGCAGTTCAACTAGCGGGAGCCCCAATGAGCAGTTCTTC. Translation gives CASSSTSGSPNEQFF.